The rows below give T cell receptor beta chains drawn from one sample of a study of identical twins. From the 5' RACE reads, TCRdb called clonotypes with MiXCR, one entry per CDR3 protein. The table shows a few hundred thousand distinct CDR3 sequences, with 9.6% occurring only once. The data were also submitted as part of a second study, on yellow fever vaccine responses in identical twins.

What was sequenced was PBMCs. These receptors were obtained from a woman under 30 in good health. CDR3s include the opening cysteine and the closing phenylalanine or tryptophan. The D gene is left open where the match is weak. The size of a clone is reported for some rows only, either as once, few or many, or as a class for expanded clones.

v_gene	j_gene	abundance	d_gene	CDR3nt	CDR3aa
TRBV11-3	TRBJ2-1	.	TRBD1	TGTGCCAGCAGCAATCATCCGGGACAGCCCAATGAGCAGTTCTTC	CASSNHPGQPNEQFF
TRBV10-3	TRBJ2-6	few	TRBD1	TGTGCCATCAGTGAGTCCCGGGACAGGGCTGGGGCCAACGTCCTGACTTTC	CAISESRDRAGANVLTF
TRBV7-8	TRBJ2-6	few	.	TGTGCCAGCAGCCTATTAGAAGCGGCCGACTCTGGGGCCAACGTCCTGACTTTC	CASSLLEAADSGANVLTF
TRBV6-2/TRBV6-3	TRBJ2-3	few	TRBD2	TGTGCCAGCAGTTACCATATGACGGGAGGTTTCGGGACAGATACGCAGTATTTT	CASSYHMTGGFGTDTQYF
TRBV5-5	TRBJ1-3	.	.	TGTGCCAGCACCTTGTTCAATACAGGGTTGGACGGAAACACCATATATTTT	CASTLFNTGLDGNTIYF
TRBV4-2	TRBJ2-5	few	.	TGTGCCAGCAGCCAGCGGGTTGGGGTCGGAGAGACCCAGTACTTC	CASSQRVGVGETQYF
TRBV3-1	TRBJ2-5	.	.	TGTGCCAGCAGCCAAGCTTTGGACTTACAAGAGACCCAGTACTTC	CASSQALDLQETQYF
TRBV12-3/TRBV12-4	TRBJ2-7	few	.	TGTGCCAGCAGCCGGGGGCCTACCTACGAGCAGTACTTC	CASSRGPTYEQYF
TRBV20-1	TRBJ2-5	few	TRBD2	TGCAGTGCCCGTGGTGGGGGGGGGGGACGAGAGACCCAGTACTTC	CSARGGGGGRETQYF
TRBV6-2/TRBV6-3	TRBJ2-7	.	TRBD1	TGTGCCAGCAGTTACCACCCGCGGACAGGCAGCTCCTACGAGCAGTACTTC	CASSYHPRTGSSYEQYF
TRBV20-1	TRBJ2-1	.	TRBD2	TGCAGTGCTAGCTCCGGGACTACGGTTATGCACCCCTGGGATAATGAGCAGTTCTTC	CSASSGTTVMHPWDNEQFF
TRBV7-8	TRBJ2-7	.	TRBD1	TGTGCCAGCAGCTTAATTGGGACAGGGGGCCACGAGCAGTACTTC	CASSLIGTGGHEQYF
TRBV4-2	TRBJ1-6	many	.	TGTGCCAGCAGCCAAGATCTCAGCTATAATTCACCCCTCCACTTT	CASSQDLSYNSPLHF
TRBV20-1	TRBJ1-1	.	.	TGCATGGGTCGGGGTCAGAACACTGAAGCTTTCTTT	CMGRGQNTEAFF
TRBV7-2	TRBJ2-3	many	.	TGTGCCAGCAGCTTAAACCCAAGCACAGATACGCAGTATTTT	CASSLNPSTDTQYF
TRBV12-3/TRBV12-4	TRBJ1-1	many	.	TGTGCCAGCAGTTCTTCAGGGACACTCGGACCTGAAGCTTTCTTT	CASSSSGTLGPEAFF
TRBV12-3/TRBV12-4	TRBJ2-5	few	.	TGTGCCAGCAGTTACACCCCATTAGTGATGGAGACCCAGTACTTC	CASSYTPLVMETQYF
TRBV4-2	TRBJ1-6	few	.	TGTGCCAGCAGCCGGAACCGGGACATAGATTCACCCCTCCACTTT	CASSRNRDIDSPLHF
TRBV20-1	TRBJ2-7	few	.	TGCAGTGCTAGAGTCGGGACCCCGCGGGCCTACGAGCAGTACTTC	CSARVGTPRAYEQYF
TRBV20-1	TRBJ2-4	few	.	TGCAGTGCTAGGAGTGCGAGGGGGAGGTCGCTAGCCAAAAACATTCAGTACTTC	CSARSARGRSLAKNIQYF
TRBV5-1	TRBJ2-1	many	TRBD2	TGCGCCAGCAGCTTGGGACGGCTAGCGGAGAATGAGCAGTTCTTC	CASSLGRLAENEQFF
TRBV6-1	TRBJ2-5	.	.	TGTGCCAGCAGCCCGTGGGGGGACAGCGCATGGACCCAGTACTTC	CASSPWGDSAWTQYF
TRBV2	TRBJ2-3	many	TRBD2	TGTGCCATAGCATGGGGCGGGAGGCCCACAGATACGCAGTATTTT	CAIAWGGRPTDTQYF
TRBV5-1	TRBJ2-7	once	TRBD2	TGCGCCAGCAGCCCCAGACTAGCGGGAGGGATCGCCGACGAGCAGTACTTC	CASSPRLAGGIADEQYF
TRBV5-1	TRBJ2-2	.	TRBD1	TGCGCCAGCAGCTCCTCCGGGGGGACAGGGACCGGGGAGCTGTTTTTT	CASSSSGGTGTGELFF
TRBV4-3	TRBJ2-2	few	TRBD2	TGCGCCAGCAGCCAAGACCGTCCCAGCGGGAGTTGGGAGCTGTTTTTT	CASSQDRPSGSWELFF
TRBV12-3/TRBV12-4	TRBJ2-7	few	TRBD2	TGTGCCAGCAGACCCACTAGCGGGTTTAACGAGCAGTACTTC	CASRPTSGFNEQYF
TRBV11-2	TRBJ2-3	.	.	TGTGCCAGCAGCTTATTCGCTCCAGGGAAGGCAGATACGCAGTATTTT	CASSLFAPGKADTQYF
TRBV6-1	TRBJ2-7	many	.	TGTGCCAGCAGTGAAAGAGGGGCGCAAACCTACGAGCAGTACTTC	CASSERGAQTYEQYF
TRBV11-1	TRBJ2-3	few	TRBD2	TGTGCCAGCAGCTTAGCCCCCTTAGGCGGGGGAGCTAGCACAGATACGCAGTATTTT	CASSLAPLGGGASTDTQYF
TRBV7-3	TRBJ2-5	few	TRBD2	TGTGCCAGCAGCGTGGGGACTAGCCTGTTGCAAGAGACCCAGTACTTC	CASSVGTSLLQETQYF
TRBV7-9	TRBJ1-4	few	.	TGTGCCAGCAGTAGTGTAAGCGCAACTAATGAAAAACTGTTTTTT	CASSSVSATNEKLFF
TRBV2	TRBJ2-1	many	.	TGTGCCAGCATGGGCTTGGGGTACAATGAGCAGTTCTTC	CASMGLGYNEQFF
TRBV7-9	TRBJ1-1	.	TRBD1	TGTGCCAGCAGCTACCGAAGGGACAGCACTGAAGCTTTCTTT	CASSYRRDSTEAFF
TRBV9	TRBJ2-1	.	TRBD2	TGTGCCAGCAGCCCTATCGGGAGGGCAGGGGATGAGCAGTTCTTC	CASSPIGRAGDEQFF
TRBV7-8	TRBJ2-4	.	TRBD2	TGTGCCAGCAGTAGCGGGGGGAGTGGTGTCAAAAACATTCAGTACTTC	CASSSGGSGVKNIQYF
TRBV7-9	TRBJ2-5	many	TRBD1	TGTGCCAGCAGCCCGCCGACAGGGGAGGAGACCCAGTACTTC	CASSPPTGEETQYF
TRBV12-3/TRBV12-4	TRBJ1-6	.	.	TGTGCCAGCAGTCCCGGGAGCAGGGGTTCACGTAATTCACCCCTCCACTTT	CASSPGSRGSRNSPLHF
TRBV7-3	TRBJ2-3	many	.	TGTGCCAGCAGCTTTGGGGGAGCCGGGGCGTTAGATACGCAGTATTTT	CASSFGGAGALDTQYF
TRBV29-1	TRBJ2-1	.	TRBD1	TGCAGCGTTGAGTCGCAGGGGGCAAGTGAGCAGTTCTTC	CSVESQGASEQFF
TRBV29-1	TRBJ2-7	.	.	TGCAGCATCCTACAGGTTAGCTCCTACGAGCAGTACTTC	CSILQVSSYEQYF
TRBV6-2/TRBV6-3	TRBJ2-2	many	TRBD2	TGTGCCACCCGCTTAGCGGGAGGGCCCGGGGAGCTGTTTTTT	CATRLAGGPGELFF
TRBV2	TRBJ2-7	.	TRBD1	TGTGCCAGCTCCCCGACAGGGGTCTACTACGAGCAGTACTTC	CASSPTGVYYEQYF
TRBV12-3/TRBV12-4	TRBJ2-1	few	.	TGTGCCAGCAGCCCCCGGGGGGACAACCGAGGGAATGAGCAGTTCTTC	CASSPRGDNRGNEQFF
TRBV5-1	TRBJ1-1	.	.	TGCGCCAGCAGCTTGGCGCAGGGCGCGAACACTGAAGCTTTCTTT	CASSLAQGANTEAFF
TRBV7-2	TRBJ2-5	many	.	TGTGCCAGCAGCTCCATCTCAGGGGGGGGGAAAGAGACCCAGTACTTC	CASSSISGGGKETQYF
TRBV5-6	TRBJ1-2	many	.	TGTGCCAGCAGCTTGAGGACAGCGACCTATGGCTACACCTTC	CASSLRTATYGYTF
TRBV7-2	TRBJ2-2	.	TRBD1	TGTGCCAGCAGCCACGGGACAGGGGGAGCGGGGGAGCTGTTTTTT	CASSHGTGGAGELFF
TRBV7-9	TRBJ2-1	.	.	TGTGCCAGCAGCGACGGGGTGCGTGAGCAGTTCTTC	CASSDGVREQFF
TRBV11-2	TRBJ2-5	many	TRBD2	TGTGCCAGCAGCCAAGGGACTAGCGGGAGGAGTGAGACCCAGTACTTC	CASSQGTSGRSETQYF
TRBV6-5	TRBJ2-7	.	.	TGTGCCAGTGGGTCGTCAGGCCCCTACGAGCAGTACTTC	CASGSSGPYEQYF
TRBV5-4	TRBJ2-1	many	TRBD2	TGTGCCAGCAGCTTGGGCCTAGCGGGGGGTCAGTTCTTC	CASSLGLAGGQFF